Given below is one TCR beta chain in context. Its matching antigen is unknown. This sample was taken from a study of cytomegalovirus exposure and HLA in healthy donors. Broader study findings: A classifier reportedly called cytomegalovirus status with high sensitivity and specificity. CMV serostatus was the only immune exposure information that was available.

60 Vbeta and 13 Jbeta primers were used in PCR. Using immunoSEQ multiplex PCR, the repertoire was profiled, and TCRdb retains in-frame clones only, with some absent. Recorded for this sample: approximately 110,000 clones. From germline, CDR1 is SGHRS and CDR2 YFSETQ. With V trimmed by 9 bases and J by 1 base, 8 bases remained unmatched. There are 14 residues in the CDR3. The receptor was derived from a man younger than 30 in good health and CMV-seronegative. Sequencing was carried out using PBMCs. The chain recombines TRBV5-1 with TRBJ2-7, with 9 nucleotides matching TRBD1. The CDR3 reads CATSSGQGSYEQYF. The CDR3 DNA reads TGCGCCACATCTTCGGGACAGGGATCCTACGAGCAGTACTTC.